The 17 T cell receptor beta chains in this list originate from one sample, sequenced in a study of CD8 T cells in ankylosing spondylitis. Broader study findings: Characteristic of ankylosing spondylitis blood, it appeared, was a TCR beta motif comprising eight highly homologous variants.

TCRdb re-analysed the 5' RACE reads in MiXCR, keeping a single row per CDR3 protein. The table records some 700,000 distinct CDR3 sequences, under 20% of them present only once. These TCRs' antigens remain unknown. The sample consisted of blood, either unsorted or a sorted T cell fraction (not recorded which). The source of these receptors is a male donor with ankylosing spondylitis.

The chain is built from TRBV18 and TRBJ1-5; D is unclear. Germline-derived CDR1 and CDR2 are KGHSH and LQKENI. The germline V and J ends were trimmed by 5 bases and 5 bases, with 13 bases remaining between them. CDR3 length: 14 amino acids. DNA for the CDR3: TGTGCCAGCTCATCCGAACTGGGCGATCAGCCCCAGCATTTT. The encoded protein is CASSSELGDQPQHF.

The V and J genes are TRBV7-6 and TRBJ2-7, with 8 bases lining up with TRBD1. The CDR3 extends over 16 amino acids. The V and J ends lost 3 bases and 0 bases, in that order; junction bases with no gene match: 7. The germline gives CDR1 SGHVS, CDR2 FNYEAQ. In DNA form, the CDR3 reads TGTGCCAGCAGCTTTGCCGGGACAGGTGCCTCCTACGAGCAGTACTTC. Its translation is CASSFAGTGASYEQYF. Together with reference TRBV7-6 and TRBJ2-7, the CDR3 gives the full variable domain: GAGVSQSPRYKVTKRGQDVALRCDPISGHVSLYWYRQALGQGPEFLTYFNYEAQQDKSGLPNDRFSAERPEGSISTLTIQRTEQRDSAMYRCASSFAGTGASYEQYFGPGTRLTVT.

The chain has TRBV28 and TRBJ2-1; 10 bases align to TRBD2. Germline CDR1 MDHEN, CDR2 SYDVKM. V lost 3 bases, J lost 8 bases, and 10 bases stayed unmatched. This CDR3 region has 16 residues. The CDR3 DNA sequence: TGTGCCAGCAGTTTTGCCTCCGGGACTAGCGCCGATGAGCAGTTCTTC. Protein sequence: CASSFASGTSADEQFF.

This clonotype occurred once. The chain joins TRBV9 to TRBJ2-2, with 12 bases lining up with TRBD2. Germline V gene lookup returns CDR1 SGDLS and CDR2 YYNGEE. The junction had 10 bases not matched to a gene; V was cut back by 0 bases and J by 7 bases. The CDR3 totals 18 residues. The CDR3 DNA reads as TGTGCCAGCAGCGTAGAAGGACTAGCGGGATTCCCCGGCGGGGAGCTGTTTTTT. Translation: CASSVEGLAGFPGGELFF.

This sequence joins TRBV24-1 and TRBJ2-7, with D perhaps TRBD2 (6 bases). This CDR3 has 14 amino acids. Germline assignment: CDR1 KGHDR and CDR2 SFDVKD. V lost 5 bases and J 2 bases, leaving 12 bases between the germline ends. The CDR3, as DNA: TGTGCCACCAGTGCGCGGGGACCTCCCTACGAGCAGTACTTC. Translated, it gives CATSARGPPYEQYF.

In its sample, this clonotype was seen a few times. This sequence joins TRBV7-3 and TRBJ2-3, with D perhaps matching TRBD1 (6 bases). This CDR3 comprises 14 residues. The V gene lost 5 bases and the J gene lost 0 bases, with 9 bases spanning the gap. CDR1 and CDR2 (germline): SGHTA, FQGTGA. The chain's CDR3 is CASSKTGSTDTQYF. CDR3 sequence (DNA): TGTGCCAGCAGCAAGACAGGCAGCACAGATACGCAGTATTTT.

This clonotype occurred a few times. The V and J genes are TRBV5-6 and TRBJ2-1; 9 positions agree with TRBD1. V lost 4 bases, J lost 2 bases, and 10 bases stayed unmatched. From germline, CDR1 is SGHDT and CDR2 YYEEEE. CDR3 length equals 17 residues. The CDR3 DNA is TGTGCCAGCAGCGTTATCGCCGGGACAGGGCCCTACAATGAGCAGTTCTTC. Encoded protein: CASSVIAGTGPYNEQFF.

The chain recombines TRBV20-1 with TRBJ2-2, with 10 bases aligning to TRBD2. Germline CDR1 and CDR2: DFQATT and SNEGSKA (reference sequence). This CDR3 region has 16 residues. V was clipped by 1 base and J by 6 bases; unmatched bases: 8. The DNA of the CDR3 is TGCAGTGCTAGAGTTTTGAGCGGGGGGGCGGCCGGGGAGCTGTTTTTT. It encodes CSARVLSGGAAGELFF.

This clonotype has only a few counts. The chain employs TRBV5-1 and TRBJ1-1; D is perhaps TRBD1 (6 bases). V was clipped by 6 bases and J by 7 bases, with 16 bases between them. Germline V gene lookup returns CDR1 SGHRS and CDR2 YFSETQ. CDR3 length equals 13 residues. CDR3 loop: CASKLREGGEAFF. The CDR3 bases are TGCGCCAGCAAACTCAGGGAAGGGGGTGAAGCTTTCTTT. The full variable domain, in which reference TRBV5-1 and TRBJ1-1 provide the parts outside the CDR3, is KAGVTQTPRYLIKTRGQQVTLSCSPISGHRSVSWYQQTPGQGLQFLFEYFSETQRNKGNFPGRFSGRQFSNSRSEMNVSTLELGDSALYLCASKLREGGEAFFGQGTRLTVV.

This chain links TRBV11-2 with TRBJ2-7; D gene unclear. The CDR3 has 15 amino acids. V was cut by 2 bases and J by 3 bases, with 14 bases left in between. The germline CDR1 and CDR2 sequences are SGHAT and FQNNGV. The CDR3 DNA follows: TGTGCCAGCAGCTTATTGTCCGGGCCGATCTACGAGCAGTACTTC. Translation gives CASSLLSGPIYEQYF.

This clonotype came up a few times. The chain is built from TRBV6-1 and TRBJ1-3, with no clear D. The V end was cut by 5 bases, the J end by 0 bases, with 14 bases between. The CDR3 is 16 amino acids. The germline CDR1 and CDR2 sequences are MNHNS and SASEGT. The CDR3 DNA reads as TGTGCCAGCAGTCCCACCCTCACCCTCTCTGGAAACACCATATATTTT. This codes for CASSPTLTLSGNTIYF.

This clonotype was seen more than once but under ten times. A junction boundary mismatches the germline segment, possibly from a read error. This sequence joins TRBV6-1 and TRBJ2-2; D may be TRBD2 (7 bases). Germline assignment: CDR1 MNHNS and CDR2 SASEGT. This CDR3 is built from 15 residues. The CDR3: CASSAAGANPGELFF. CDR3 nucleotide sequence: TGTGCCAGCAGTGCCGCGGGGGCGAACCCCGGGGAGCTGTTTTTT.

The table lists this clonotype with a few counts. This chain connects TRBV29-1 to TRBJ2-3, with TRBD2 as a possible D gene (7 bases). V lost 3 bases to trimming and J lost 0 bases, with 19 bases between them. This CDR3 has 17 amino acids. Germline loops: CDR1 SQVTM, CDR2 ANQGSEA. CDR3 in DNA: TGCAGCGTTGATGGGGTAGGCGGGGGCCCGAGCACAGATACGCAGTATTTT. Amino acids: CSVDGVGGGPSTDTQYF.

This chain connects TRBV10-3 to TRBJ2-6, with unresolved D. Germline-derived CDR1 and CDR2 are ENHRY and SYGVKD. This CDR3 has 15 amino acids. V was cut by 6 bases and J by 0 bases, with 9 bases left in between. The CDR3 sequence is CAIRAANSGANVLTF. CDR3 DNA sequence: TGTGCCATCAGGGCAGCGAACTCTGGGGCCAACGTCCTGACTTTC.

A few counts support this clonotype. The V gene is TRBV2, the J gene TRBJ1-2; 7 bases are shared with TRBD1. The trim removed 5 bases at V and 8 bases at J, leaving 8 bases unmatched. This CDR3 comprises 13 residues. Germline V gene data show CDR1 as SNHLY and CDR2 as FYNNEI. The CDR3 is CASSYIRGEGYTF. The DNA for the CDR3 is TGTGCCAGCAGTTACATCAGGGGGGAAGGCTACACCTTC.

The sample holds a few counts of this clonotype. The chain recombines TRBV11-2 with TRBJ2-1; the match to TRBD2 covers 16 bases. The CDR3 has 17 residues. From germline, CDR1 is SGHAT and CDR2 FQNNGV. V dropped 5 bases and J dropped 4; count of bases not matched to a gene: 5. Here the CDR3 DNA reads TGTGCCAGCAGCCCAGGGACTAGCGGGGGGGGTTACAATGAGCAGTTCTTC. It is translated as CASSPGTSGGGYNEQFF.

V and J are TRBV7-6 and TRBJ2-7; possible D gene TRBD2, 6 bases. Germline CDR1 SGHVS, CDR2 FNYEAQ. The CDR3 contains 12 residues. V was cut by 4 bases and J by 6 bases, with 10 bases left in between. The CDR3 bases are TGTGCCAGCAGCTCGGACTATTCCGAGCAGTACTTC. The encoded protein is CASSSDYSEQYF.